The source of this T cell receptor (beta chain) is a study of chemoradiotherapy in HPV16-positive cancers. Study-wide results and caveats: HPV-specific T cells were functionally defined from only a couple of HPV16-positive patients. Candidate HPV-specific clones and E7-related TCR motifs grew in tumor during treatment.

As regards this clone: What it recognizes is unknown.

The CDR3 loop spans 11 amino acids. Trimming cost V 1 base and J 3 bases, with 0 bases left between them. CDR1 is SNHLY, CDR2 FYNNEI, per germline. The table came from immunoSEQ multiplex PCR; TCRdb's copy has only in-frame clones and leaves some out. The repertoire holds about 20,000 clones, with approximately 84% as singletons. Repeated repertoire sampling spanned the course of chemoradiotherapy. The starting material was blood, obtained from a patient who underwent chemoradiotherapy. The genes are TRBV2 and TRBJ1-2; D is unresolved. The TCR originated in a human donor with HPV-associated anogenital cancer. The CDR3 nucleotides read TGTGCCAGCAGTGAAGACTATGGCTACACCTTC. Translating gives CASSEDYGYTF.